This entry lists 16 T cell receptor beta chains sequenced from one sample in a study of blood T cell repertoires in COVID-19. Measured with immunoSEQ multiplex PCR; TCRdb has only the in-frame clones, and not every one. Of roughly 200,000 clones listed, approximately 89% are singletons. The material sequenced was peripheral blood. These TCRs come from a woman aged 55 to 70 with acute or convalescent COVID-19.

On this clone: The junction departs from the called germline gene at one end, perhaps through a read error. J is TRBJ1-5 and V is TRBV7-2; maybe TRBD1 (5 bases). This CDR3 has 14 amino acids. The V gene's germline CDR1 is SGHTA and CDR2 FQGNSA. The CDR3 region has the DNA TGTGCCAGCAGCTTAGTGGCAGGGAATCGGCCCCAGCATTTT. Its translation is CASSLVAGNRPQHF.

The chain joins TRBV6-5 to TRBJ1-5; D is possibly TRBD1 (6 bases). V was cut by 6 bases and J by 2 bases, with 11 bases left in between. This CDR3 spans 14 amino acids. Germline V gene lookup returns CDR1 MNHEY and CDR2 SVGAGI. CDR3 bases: TGTGCCAGCAGGACCCACAGGGGCAATCAGCCCCAGCATTTT. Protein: CASRTHRGNQPQHF.

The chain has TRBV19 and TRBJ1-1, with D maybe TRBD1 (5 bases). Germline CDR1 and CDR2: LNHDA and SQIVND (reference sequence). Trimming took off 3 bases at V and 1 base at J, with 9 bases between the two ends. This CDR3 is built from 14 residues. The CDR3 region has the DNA TGTGCCAGTAGTATGGGGCGGCAGAACACTGAAGCTTTCTTT. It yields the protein CASSMGRQNTEAFF.

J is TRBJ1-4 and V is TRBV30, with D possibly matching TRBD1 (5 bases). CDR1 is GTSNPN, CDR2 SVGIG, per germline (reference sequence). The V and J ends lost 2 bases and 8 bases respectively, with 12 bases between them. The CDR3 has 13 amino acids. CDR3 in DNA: TGTGCCTGGAGTTGGAGGGGCGGGGAAAAACTGTTTTTT. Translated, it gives CAWSWRGGEKLFF.

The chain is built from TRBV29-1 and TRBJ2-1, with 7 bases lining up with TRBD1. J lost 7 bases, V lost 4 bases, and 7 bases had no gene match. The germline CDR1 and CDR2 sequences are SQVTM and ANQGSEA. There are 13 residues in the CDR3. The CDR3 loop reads CSVGRQGENEQFF. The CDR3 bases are TGCAGCGTTGGCAGGCAGGGGGAAAATGAGCAGTTCTTC.

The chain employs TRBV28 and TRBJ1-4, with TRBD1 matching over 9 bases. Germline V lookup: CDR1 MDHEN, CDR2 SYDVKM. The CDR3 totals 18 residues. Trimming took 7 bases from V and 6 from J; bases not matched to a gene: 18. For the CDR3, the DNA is TGTGCCAGCATCTCGGTGGACAGGGGAAGTAGGAGGGATGAAAAACTGTTTTTT. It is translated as CASISVDRGSRRDEKLFF.

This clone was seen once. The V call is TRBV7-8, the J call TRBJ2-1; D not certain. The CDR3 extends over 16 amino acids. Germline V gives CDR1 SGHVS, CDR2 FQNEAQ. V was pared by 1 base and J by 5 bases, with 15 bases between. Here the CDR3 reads CASSLGSRQPNNEQFF. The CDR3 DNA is TGTGCCAGCAGCTTAGGAAGCAGGCAGCCAAACAATGAGCAGTTCTTC.

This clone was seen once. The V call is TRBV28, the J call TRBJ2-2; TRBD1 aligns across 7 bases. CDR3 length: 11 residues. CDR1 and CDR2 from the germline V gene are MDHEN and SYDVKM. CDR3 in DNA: TGTGCGGGACAGAGCACCGGGGAGCTGTTTTTT. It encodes CAGQSTGELFF.

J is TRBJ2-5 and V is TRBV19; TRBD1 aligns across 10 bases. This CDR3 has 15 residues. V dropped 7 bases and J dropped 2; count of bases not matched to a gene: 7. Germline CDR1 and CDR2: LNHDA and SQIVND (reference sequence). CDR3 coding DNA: TGTGCCAGTAAAATCACGGACAGGGGGCAAGAGACCCAGTACTTC. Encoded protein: CASKITDRGQETQYF.

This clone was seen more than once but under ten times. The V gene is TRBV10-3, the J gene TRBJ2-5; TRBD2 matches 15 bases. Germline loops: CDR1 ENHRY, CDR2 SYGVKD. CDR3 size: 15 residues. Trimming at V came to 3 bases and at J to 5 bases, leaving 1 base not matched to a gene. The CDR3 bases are TGTGCCATCAGTGATGGACTAGCGGGAGGGGAGACCCAGTACTTC. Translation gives CAISDGLAGGETQYF.

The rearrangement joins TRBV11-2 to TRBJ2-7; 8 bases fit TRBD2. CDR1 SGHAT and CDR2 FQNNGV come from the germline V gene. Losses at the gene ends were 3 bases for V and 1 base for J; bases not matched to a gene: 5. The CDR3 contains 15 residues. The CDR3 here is CASSLNSGTSYEQYV. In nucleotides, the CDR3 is TGTGCCAGCAGCTTGAATAGCGGGACGTCCTACGAGCAGTACGTC.

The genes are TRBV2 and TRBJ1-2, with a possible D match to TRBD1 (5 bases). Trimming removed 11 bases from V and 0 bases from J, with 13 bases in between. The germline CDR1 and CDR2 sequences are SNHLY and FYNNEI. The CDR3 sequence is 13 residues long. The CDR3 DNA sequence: TGTGCCGGGAGGGGCACAACTAACTATGGCTACACCTTC. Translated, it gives CAGRGTTNYGYTF.

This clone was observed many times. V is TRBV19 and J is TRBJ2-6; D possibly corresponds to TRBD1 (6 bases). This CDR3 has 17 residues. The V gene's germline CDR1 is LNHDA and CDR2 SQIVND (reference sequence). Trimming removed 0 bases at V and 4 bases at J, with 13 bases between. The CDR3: CASSIDLQGTGANVLTF. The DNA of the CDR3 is TGTGCCAGTAGTATAGATCTTCAGGGGACCGGGGCCAACGTCCTGACTTTC.

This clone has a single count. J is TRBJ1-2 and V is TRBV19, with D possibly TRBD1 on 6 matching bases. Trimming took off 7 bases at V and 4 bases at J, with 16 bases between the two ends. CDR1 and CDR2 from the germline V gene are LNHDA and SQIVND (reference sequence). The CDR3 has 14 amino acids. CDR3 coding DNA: TGTGCCAGTAAGGTGGCAGGGGATCTCTATGGCTACACCTTC. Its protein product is CASKVAGDLYGYTF.

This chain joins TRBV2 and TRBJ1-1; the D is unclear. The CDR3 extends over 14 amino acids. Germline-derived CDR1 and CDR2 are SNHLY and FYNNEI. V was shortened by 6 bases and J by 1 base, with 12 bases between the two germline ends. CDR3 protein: CASSLLRENTEAFF. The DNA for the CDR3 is TGTGCCAGCAGCCTCCTCCGGGAGAACACTGAAGCTTTCTTT.

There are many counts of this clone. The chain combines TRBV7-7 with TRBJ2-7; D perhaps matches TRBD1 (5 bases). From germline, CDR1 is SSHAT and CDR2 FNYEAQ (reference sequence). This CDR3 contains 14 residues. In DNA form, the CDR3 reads TGTGCTAGCAGCTTAGGACATGACTCCTACGAGCAGTACGTC. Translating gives CASSLGHDSYEQYV.